This TCR beta chain is drawn from a study of OX40 agonist ivuxolimab in advanced cancers. Study background: It was permissible to have had prior anti-PD-1, anti-PD-L1 or anti-CTLA-4 therapy, and around 43% had some.

The CDR3 is 13 amino acids. The V gene's germline CDR1 is MGHRA and CDR2 YSYEKL. V was cut by 1 base and J by 4 bases, with 5 bases left in between. Clones were read by immunoSEQ multiplex PCR, and TCRdb kept only the in-frame ones, dropping some. This table has 20,000 or so clones, approximately 70% appearing once. About this clone: Its antigen is currently unknown.

Whole-study findings and limits: Among expanded peripheral T cells, antigen specificity went undetermined. The study observed clonal expansion of CD4+ and CD8+ blood T cells by week 6 at 0.1 to 3.0 mg/kg. In a subset of nonresponders, normalized T-cell clonal expansion was also low.

J is TRBJ1-5 and V is TRBV4-1, with D uncertain. The clonotype was recovered from an adult with an advanced solid tumor such as melanoma, head and neck, liver or kidney cancer. The sequenced sample was CD4+ or CD8+ T cells sorted from blood, obtained in a trial of the OX40 agonist ivuxolimab. CDR3 DNA sequence: TGCGCCAGCAGCCAAGGGGTGAATCAGCCCCAGCATTTT. Its protein product is CASSQGVNQPQHF.